A selection of T cell receptor beta chains follows, all from one sample in a study of T cell repertoires in cytomegalovirus infection. Using its own MiXCR run on the reads, TCRdb lists one record per CDR3 protein. The top ten hold over 10% of the sample, which has some 940,000 distinct CDR3 sequences, approximately 33% seen once. These receptors have no identified antigens. Here the sequenced sample was cultured CD8+ T cells from PBMCs, taken from culture after CMV antigen stimulation. The source is a human donor in good health (CMV status not recorded). Some clones in this sample may be carry-over from other donors' samples. Both conserved end residues are trimmed from each CDR3. Fields, in order: V gene, J gene, clone size, CDR3 protein. Clone sizes are given selectively: once, few, many, or a class where the clone is expanded.

>TRBV12-3/TRBV12-4|TRBJ2-5|.
ASSGPAPN
>TRBV7-9|TRBJ2-2|.
ASSHSREPSSNTGELF
>TRBV6-5|TRBJ2-2|.
ASSYEGTAHGELF
>TRBV4-1|TRBJ1-1|.
ASSQAGTAEAF
>TRBV6-8|TRBJ1-1|.
ASSFTGASDTEAF
>TRBV4-1|TRBJ2-5|.
ASSQAPEYQETQY
>TRBV28|TRBJ1-3|.
ASSLQEPSGNTIY
>TRBV19|TRBJ2-1|few
ASSTGGEDEQF
>TRBV12-3/TRBV12-4|TRBJ1-1|few
ASSFRPAGQGREAF
>TRBV6-5|TRBJ2-3|.
ASSYSGRGTDTQY
>TRBV4-2|TRBJ2-3|.
ASSQVAGGADTQY
>TRBV24-1|TRBJ2-6|few
ATSPGGGGANVLT
>TRBV7-6|TRBJ2-2|few
ASSPTGDAGELF
>TRBV7-9|TRBJ1-4|.
ASSQPLGGGTNEKLV
>TRBV7-3|TRBJ2-5|few
ASSQWGGETQY
>TRBV12-3/TRBV12-4|TRBJ1-5|many
ASSLVATVDQPQH
>TRBV4-1|TRBJ2-2|few
ASSQGRGRTNTGELF
>TRBV20-1|TRBJ1-6|.
SASHRNTNSPLH
>TRBV19|TRBJ2-1|few
ASSNLANEQF
>TRBV24-1|TRBJ1-5|few
ATSEGQHNQPQH
>TRBV3-1|TRBJ2-5|.
ASSQEMLKETQY
>TRBV7-2|TRBJ2-3|many
ASSSPHGTDTQY
>TRBV20-1|TRBJ1-5|few
SARTQGLMSNQPQH
>TRBV7-6|TRBJ2-1|.
VSSLGAYNEQF
>TRBV6-2/TRBV6-3|TRBJ1-1|few
ASRMAGRGNTEAF